Each of the 26 T cell receptor beta chains below was sequenced from the same sample in a study of regulatory T cells in long-lasting Graves disease. In building TCR beta libraries, iRepertoire HTBI primers were used together with Arm-PCR of CDR3 regions. In TCRdb, the multiplex PCR reads were re-called with MiXCR into one record per CDR3 protein. The sample holds fewer than 550,000 distinct CDR3 sequences, 15% to 20% seen once. The time point denotes: newly diagnosed GD, antithyroid drugs for less than 3 months. TCR sequences were obtained from RNA taken from PBMCs. These data also featured in a second study, about T cells in Graves' hyperthyroidism and ophthalmopathy.

The sample consisted of peripheral blood mononuclear cells (PBMCs), taken at new diagnosis, from a patient treated with antithyroid drugs. Source of these receptors: a woman under 30 with Graves disease.

This clonotype was seen ten or more times. The chain has TRBV12-3 or TRBV12-4 and TRBJ2-1; 8 positions agree with TRBD2. The CDR3 consists of 19 residues. V was clipped by 5 bases and J by 0 bases; unmatched bases: 15. The DNA for the CDR3 is TGTGCCAGCAGTCCCCAATTGGGACGGGGGGGTAGCTCCTACAATGAGCAGTTCTTC. Its translation is CASSPQLGRGGSSYNEQFF.

V usage is TRBV6-1 and J usage is TRBJ2-3; no firm D call. The V gene's germline CDR1 is MNHNS and CDR2 SASEGT. With 7 bases removed from V and 6 bases from J, the gap between germline ends came to 17 bases. This CDR3 is 14 amino acids long. The CDR3 nucleotides are TGTGCCAGCAACCAAGCCGACACGGCGGATACGCAGTATTTT. It translates to CASNQADTADTQYF.

The table lists this clonotype with many counts. The CDR3 nucleotides read TGCAGTGCTAGATCGTCGGTAGCGGGAGAACACGAGCAGTACTTC. It codes for CSARSSVAGEHEQYF. V gene TRBV20-1 combines with J gene TRBJ2-7; 9 nucleotides agree with TRBD2. This CDR3 has 15 amino acids. V was clipped by 2 bases and J by 5 bases; unmatched bases: 10. Germline V CDR1 and CDR2: DFQATT, SNEGSKA (reference sequence).

This clonotype came up many times. The chain combines TRBV2 with TRBJ2-1, with TRBD2 matching 10 bases. Germline V CDR1 and CDR2: SNHLY, FYNNEI. V trimming: 3 bases; J trimming: 7 bases; junction bases outside the gene matches: 6. There are 15 residues in the CDR3. CDR3 residues: CASSDSSGRVNEQFF. CDR3 sequence (DNA): TGTGCCAGCAGTGATTCCAGCGGGAGGGTGAATGAGCAGTTCTTC.

Concerning this clonotype: Since a much larger clone is just one base distant, this may be a read error. This chain joins TRBV11-1 and TRBJ2-1; D gene ambiguous. Trimming removed 2 bases at V and 10 bases at J, with 9 bases between. Germline V gene sequence: CDR1 SGHAT, CDR2 FQDESV (reference sequence). The CDR3 is 12 residues long. CDR3 region: CASSLFSSEQFF. CDR3 bases: TGTGCCAGCAGCTTATTTTCGAGCGAGCAGTTCTTC.

The chain joins TRBV14 to TRBJ2-3, with D possibly TRBD2 on 6 matching bases. V shed 0 bases and J shed 2 bases, with 9 bases lying between them. Germline-derived CDR1 and CDR2 are SGHDN and FVKESK. The CDR3 is made up of 15 amino acids. CDR3 amino acids: CASSQELATTDTQYF. The DNA of the CDR3 is TGTGCCAGCAGCCAAGAACTAGCAACCACAGATACGCAGTATTTT.

About this clonotype itself: One base separates it from a far larger clone, so it is likely a read error. The CDR3 loop is CASSTSGPYEQFF. CDR3 DNA: TGTGCCAGCAGTACAAGTGGGCCCTACGAGCAGTTCTTC. V is TRBV7-2 and J is TRBJ2-1, with no clear D. The CDR3 totals 13 residues. V was shortened by 6 bases and J by 10 bases, with 16 bases between the two germline ends. CDR1 SGHTA and CDR2 FQGNSA come from the germline V gene.

This clonotype appeared many times. The chain has TRBV3-1 and TRBJ2-1; D may correspond to TRBD1 or TRBD2 (5 bases each). This CDR3 has 15 amino acids. The germline gives CDR1 LGHDT, CDR2 YNNKEL (reference sequence). V was clipped by 5 bases and J by 8 bases, with 19 bases between them. CDR3 DNA: TGTGCCAGCAGCTCATCCGGGACCGGCGCATATGAGCAGTTCTTC. Its translation: CASSSSGTGAYEQFF.

This clonotype has a count of ten or more. The J gene is TRBJ2-7, the V gene TRBV30, with D perhaps TRBD1 (7 bases). This CDR3 is 13 amino acids long. Germline loops: CDR1 GTSNPN, CDR2 SVGIG (reference sequence). V was pared by 6 bases and J by 0 bases, with 12 bases between. CDR3 sequence reads: CACRRGRSYEQYF. In nucleotides, the CDR3 is TGTGCCTGCAGGAGGGGGCGCTCCTACGAGCAGTACTTC.

This clonotype was seen only a few times. V and J are TRBV5-6 and TRBJ2-1, with D possibly being TRBD2 (5 bases). V gave up 1 base and J gave up 4 bases, with 12 bases separating them. The CDR3 loop spans 15 amino acids. CDR1 and CDR2 from the germline V gene are SGHDT and YYEEEE. The CDR3 DNA reads as TGTGCCAGCAGCTTGATAGCGCTTAAGTACAATGAGCAGTTCTTC. Protein product: CASSLIALKYNEQFF.

The sample holds many counts of this clonotype. The V call is TRBV3-1, the J call TRBJ2-6; D not resolved. V dropped 0 bases and J dropped 4 bases, with 10 bases sitting between them. The CDR3 covers 16 residues. Germline V gives CDR1 LGHDT, CDR2 YNNKEL (reference sequence). The CDR3 DNA is TGTGCCAGCAGCCAAGATAGGGCCAGAGGGGCCAACGTCCTGACTTTC. Translating gives CASSQDRARGANVLTF.

This clonotype was counted at least ten times. CDR3 nucleotides: TGCGCCAGCAGCTTGGGACTAGCGAAAAACACCGGGGAGCTGTTTTTT. Its protein is CASSLGLAKNTGELFF. The rearrangement joins TRBV5-1 to TRBJ2-2, with 8 bases matching TRBD2. This CDR3 is 16 amino acids long. In germline, CDR1 is SGHRS, CDR2 YFSETQ. With V trimmed by 0 bases and J by 2 bases, 3 bases remained unmatched.

The chain recombines TRBV5-1 with TRBJ1-5; unclear D gene. Germline CDR1 reads SGHRS; CDR2 reads YFSETQ. The CDR3 is 16 residues long. Trimming stripped 7 bases from V and 5 bases from J, with 22 bases between. CDR3 bases: TGCGCCAGCCGGTTAAGGGCGGCAGGCACCTATCAGCCCCAGCATTTT. Protein: CASRLRAAGTYQPQHF. Drawing the rest from reference TRBV5-1 and TRBJ1-5, the complete variable domain is KAGVTQTPRYLIKTRGQQVTLSCSPISGHRSVSWYQQTPGQGLQFLFEYFSETQRNKGNFPGRFSGRQFSNSRSEMNVSTLELGDSALYLCASRLRAAGTYQPQHFGDGTRLSIL.

The chain recombines TRBV11-1 with TRBJ1-1; D is undetermined. Germline V gives CDR1 SGHAT, CDR2 FQDESV (reference sequence). The CDR3 has 16 amino acids. V was trimmed by 9 bases and J by 1 base, leaving 21 bases between them. CDR3 sequence (DNA): TGTGCCAGTAGTCCCCTGGAGTTTGGGAGGAACACTGAAGCTTTCTTT. This sequence encodes CASSPLEFGRNTEAFF.

The V gene is TRBV5-1, the J gene TRBJ2-1; TRBD2 matches 10 bases. Germline V lookup: CDR1 SGHRS, CDR2 YFSETQ. The CDR3 totals 14 residues. With V trimmed by 2 bases and J by 7 bases, 3 bases remained unmatched. CDR3 bases: TGCGCCAGCAGCTTTTTACTAGCGGGAAATGAGCAGTTCTTC. Encoded protein: CASSFLLAGNEQFF.

This sequence joins TRBV12-3 or TRBV12-4 and TRBJ1-2; 7 bases fit TRBD1. CDR3 length: 16 amino acids. J was trimmed by 3 bases and V by 6 bases; bases with no gene match: 13. The CDR3 protein is CASSLGVGGTDYGYTF. The CDR3 DNA follows: TGTGCCAGCAGCTTGGGGGTAGGCGGGACAGACTATGGCTACACCTTC.

In this sample, this clonotype turned up many times. The genes are TRBV27 and TRBJ2-1, with TRBD2 matching 8 bases. Unmatched junction bases numbered 14, after V lost 4 bases and J lost 9 bases. This CDR3 spans 16 amino acids. Germline CDR1 is MNHEY and CDR2 is SMNVEV (reference sequence). CDR3 coding DNA: TGTGCCAGCAGTTATTGGGGAGGGACTAGGCAACTTGAGCAGTTCTTC. Encoded protein: CASSYWGGTRQLEQFF.

This clonotype turned up a few times. A much larger clone differs from this one at a single base, so this may be a read error. The genes are TRBV7-3 and TRBJ2-3; 13 positions agree with TRBD2. V was pared by 5 bases and J by 4 bases, with 3 bases of the junction left unmatched. Germline V CDR1 and CDR2: SGHTA, FQGTGA. The length of the CDR3 is 15 residues. The CDR3 spells CASSKLAGGPDTQYF. The CDR3 DNA is TGTGCCAGCAGCAAACTAGCGGGAGGGCCAGATACGCAGTATTTT. Variable domain in full (rest from reference TRBV7-3 and TRBJ2-3): GAGVSQTPSNKVTEKGKYVELRCDPISGHTALYWYRQSLGQGPEFLIYFQGTGAADDSGLPNDRFFAVRPEGSVSTLKIQRTERGDSAVYLCASSKLAGGPDTQYFGPGTRLTVL.

The chain is built from TRBV6-1 and TRBJ1-5, with TRBD1 matching 10 bases. Germline lookup yields CDR1 MNHNS and CDR2 SASEGT. The CDR3 is made up of 14 amino acids. With V trimmed by 4 bases and J by 7 bases, 4 bases remained unmatched. As DNA, the CDR3 is TGTGCCAGCAGTGGGGGACAGGGGCGACAGCCCCAGCATTTT. Protein product: CASSGGQGRQPQHF.

Points on this clonotype: This could be a read error, since a much larger clone is one nucleotide away. The chain combines TRBV3-1 with TRBJ2-1; D assignment may be TRBD1 or TRBD2 (5 bases each). Trimming shortened V by 4 bases and J by 9 bases, and 13 bases separated the two germline ends. This CDR3 is 13 amino acids long. Looked up from germline, CDR1 is LGHDT and CDR2 is YNNKEL (reference sequence). The chain's CDR3 is CASSRGALGEQFF. DNA of the CDR3: TGTGCCAGCAGCCGAGGGGCCCTGGGTGAGCAGTTCTTC.

Regarding this clonotype: A read error is the likely source, as a far larger clone sits one nucleotide away. The chain employs TRBV11-2 and TRBJ1-2; the D gene is possibly TRBD1 (5 bases). Germline CDR1 reads SGHAT; CDR2 reads FQNNGV. Trimming left V 1 base short and J 2 bases short, with 8 bases between. CDR3 length equals 14 residues. The CDR3, as DNA: TGTGCCAGCAGCTTAGGGTCAGGGAACTATGGCTACACCTTC. Residues: CASSLGSGNYGYTF. Together with reference TRBV11-2 and TRBJ1-2, the CDR3 gives the full variable domain: EAGVAQSPRYKIIEKRQSVAFWCNPISGHATLYWYQQILGQGPKLLIQFQNNGVVDDSQLPKDRFSAERLKGVDSTLKIQPAKLEDSAVYLCASSLGSGNYGYTFGSGTRLTVV.

A note on this clonotype: An end of the junction does not agree with germline; a read error may underlie this. The rearrangement uses TRBV7-2 and TRBJ2-7, with 10 positions matching TRBD2. The V gene's germline CDR1 is SGHTA and CDR2 FQGNSA. The CDR3 spans 17 residues. The CDR3 nucleotides read TGTGCCAGCAGCATAGCCCCTCTAGCGGGGGTTTCCTACGAGCAGTACTTC. This gives the protein CASSIAPLAGVSYEQYF.

A word on this clonotype: Possible read error: a much larger clone is one base away. As DNA, the CDR3 is TGTGCCAGCAGTGAAACGGCTAGCGGGCGGAATGAGCAGTACTTC. Translating it yields CASSETASGRNEQYF. The rearrangement joins TRBV2 to TRBJ2-7, with TRBD2 matching 8 bases. The CDR3 runs 15 residues. Losses at the gene ends were 2 bases for V and 7 bases for J; bases not matched to a gene: 10. Germline CDR1 is SNHLY and CDR2 is FYNNEI.

The V and J genes are TRBV6-1 and TRBJ2-3; TRBD2 aligns across 9 bases. CDR3 length: 17 amino acids. Trimming took 6 bases from V and 2 from J; bases not matched to a gene: 12. Germline values: CDR1 MNHNS, CDR2 SASEGT. CDR3 sequence (DNA): TGTGCCAGCAGCCCCCAGGGAGCGGGAGGACTCACAGATACGCAGTATTTT. Translation: CASSPQGAGGLTDTQYF.

There are a few counts of this clonotype. The rearrangement joins TRBV28 to TRBJ2-6; TRBD2 agrees at 7 bases. With 7 bases clipped from V and 0 bases from J, the junction kept 3 bases outside the gene matches. CDR3 length: 15 amino acids. CDR1 and CDR2 from the germline V gene are MDHEN and SYDVKM. CDR3 sequence (DNA): TGTGCCAGCACCGGGGGGAGCTCTGGGGCCAACGTCCTGACTTTC. Protein: CASTGGSSGANVLTF.

This clonotype has just a few counts. The chain has TRBV5-4 and TRBJ1-2; the D is unclear. CDR1 SGHNT and CDR2 YYREEE come from the germline V gene (reference sequence). CDR3 length: 14 residues. Trimming took off 0 bases at V and 2 bases at J, with 8 bases between the two ends. CDR3 nucleotides: TGTGCCAGCAGCTTGGTTACTCTGAACTATGGCTACACCTTC. Translation: CASSLVTLNYGYTF.